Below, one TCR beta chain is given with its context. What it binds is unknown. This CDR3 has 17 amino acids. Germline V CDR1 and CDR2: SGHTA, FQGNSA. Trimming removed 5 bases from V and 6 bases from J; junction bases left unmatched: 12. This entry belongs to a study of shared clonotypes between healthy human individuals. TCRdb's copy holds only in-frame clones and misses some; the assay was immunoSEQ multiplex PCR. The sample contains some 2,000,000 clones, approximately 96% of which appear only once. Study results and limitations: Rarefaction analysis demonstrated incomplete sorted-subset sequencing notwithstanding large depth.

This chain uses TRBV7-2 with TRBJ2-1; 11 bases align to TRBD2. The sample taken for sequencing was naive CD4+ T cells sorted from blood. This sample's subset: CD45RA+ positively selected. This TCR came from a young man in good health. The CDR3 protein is CASSLEVAGGRGNEQFF. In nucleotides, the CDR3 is TGTGCCAGCAGCCTCGAGGTAGCGGGAGGGCGGGGCAATGAGCAGTTCTTC.